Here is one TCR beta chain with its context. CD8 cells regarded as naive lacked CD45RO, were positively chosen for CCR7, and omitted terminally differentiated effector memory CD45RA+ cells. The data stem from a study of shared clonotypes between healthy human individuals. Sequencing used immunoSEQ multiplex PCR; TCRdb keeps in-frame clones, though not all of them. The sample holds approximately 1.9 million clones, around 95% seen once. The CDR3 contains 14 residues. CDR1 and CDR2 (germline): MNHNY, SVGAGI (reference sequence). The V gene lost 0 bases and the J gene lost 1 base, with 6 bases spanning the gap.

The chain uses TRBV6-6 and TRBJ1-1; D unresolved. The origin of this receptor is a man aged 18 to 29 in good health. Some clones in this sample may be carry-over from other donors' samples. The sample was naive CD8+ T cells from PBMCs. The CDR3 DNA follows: TGTGCCAGCAGTTACTCTCTGGCGAACACTGAAGCTTTCTTT. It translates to CASSYSLANTEAFF.